Sequencing of this TCR beta chain was carried out in a study of blood T cells in healthy people across ages (dated by TCRdb to about 2015). Background for the entire study: In model experiments, template switching captured roughly one uniquely barcoded TCR beta cDNA molecule for every two T cells. To track age-related changes in TCR beta repertoire diversity, the study relied on deep sequencing normalized with unique cDNA molecular identifiers. Donors were grouped into four age groups: young (average roughly 16 years), middle-aged (about 40), aged (about 60) and long-lived (around 80). To avoid experimental bias, donors of different ages were distributed randomly across sequencing lanes. Two additional independent replicas of 1 million unique cDNA reads from the same blood draw were analyzed for two donors (one aged 18 to 30 and one aged 80 or older). Results and caveats for the whole study, not just this receptor: Conclusive comparison of naive and antigen-experienced compartments was prevented by the profiling of bulk unsorted PBMCs. Compared with the aged group, the long-lived group had more naive CD4+ T cells, fewer expanded clones and increased TCR diversity, a pattern suggesting age selection. Observed TCR beta diversity per million T cells fell roughly linearly with age, and a significant reduction was already apparent by age roughly 40. A strong correlation was found between observed TCR beta diversity and the percentage of naive T cells measured by flow cytometry. Estimates of total diversity from one million sequenced T cells were regarded as lower bounds and underestimates. Donor CMV infection status was unknown, potentially confounding age-related changes in expanded clonotypes.

Library method: 5' RACE. A second about 7 to 11 cycle PCR used a sample-barcoded 5' primer and a J-beta primer mix. A unique molecular identifier was introduced onto each TCR beta cDNA molecule by a template-switch 5' adaptor carrying 12 random nucleotides. At least 3 million CDR3-containing paired-end reads were obtained from each sample. First-strand cDNA was synthesized from all RNA with the Mint cDNA synthesis kit, primed by a TRBC-specific oligonucleotide. Following uracil-DNA glycosylase treatment, a first 18-cycle PCR with universal primers M1SS and BC2_uni_R was performed on all cDNA. The study's processing was this. For normalization, 1 million high-quality reads were randomly selected from each sample, with every read carrying a distinct molecular identifier. Instead of being binned into consensus sequences, reads that shared molecular identifiers were thrown out. MiTCR, run with a Q25 quality threshold and the strictest error-elimination algorithm, handled CDR3 identification, clonotype clustering and error correction. Lower-bound total TCR beta diversity was estimated with a nonparametric unseen species model using Euler transformation. The public reads were reanalyzed by TCRdb: fastp trimming at Q25, MiXCR alignment, in-frame beta chains only. Every distinct CDR3 protein forms one entry, paired with its most common genes and DNA. V and J calls and clone size were set by TCRdb, not the authors. This sample has 1.8 million or so distinct CDR3 sequences in its table, and around 40% of those were observed once. The top ten constitute about 23% of the sample.

This clonotype turned up a few times. Its antigen target is currently unknown. No much larger clonotype is one base removed from it; base qualities were not supplied. Donors were 40 or so systemically healthy Caucasian individuals from Russia aged 6 to 90 years. Each donor gave ten milliliters of peripheral blood, drawn into EDTA-treated Vacutainer tubes. PBMCs were isolated by Ficoll-Paque density-gradient centrifugation, with at least 7 million obtained per sample. Trizol reagent was used to extract total RNA from PBMCs, with at least 5.5 micrograms per sample. The percentages of naive CD45RAhigh/CD27high T cells were determined by flow cytometry on a PBMC aliquot from every donor. V gives up 0 bases and J gives up 3 bases, and the segment between their germline ends measures 6 bases. In the germline V gene, CDR1 corresponds to LGHNA and CDR2 to YNFKEQ. Inclusive of the bounding cysteine and phenylalanine, the CDR3 is 15 residues long. Kept here is only the CDR3 DNA, which spans 45 bases and is read in frame from base 1.

The sequencing input was blood. The receptor was isolated from a human donor in good health. This sequence uses TRBV4-2 and TRBJ1-6, with no confident D gene call. The sequence in DNA is TGTGCCAGCAGCCAAGACCGCGACTATAATTCACCCCTCCACTTT. This is translated as CASSQDRDYNSPLHF.